This T cell receptor beta chain was obtained from a study of shared clonotypes between healthy human individuals. Findings of the study overall: It was only blood that was sampled, and tissue repertoires likely differ. Generation probabilities were higher for clonotypes shared across all four sorted-subset donors than for unshared ones. A few donors shared about 5% of their naive CD4 clonotypes.

Here immunoSEQ multiplex PCR was the method, and the copy in TCRdb shows in-frame clones only, minus some. The sample has more than 2,000,000 clones, approximately 90% seen once. This CDR3 spans 11 amino acids. Germline CDR1 is SGHVS and CDR2 is FQNEAQ. Negatively enriched CD4+ T cells were divided by CD45RA into naive and memory. Of note for this clone: Its cognate antigen is unknown. One end of the junction does not line up with germline, which may come from a read error.

The chain carries TRBV7-8 and TRBJ2-3; D may be TRBD2 (5 bases). The TCR sequence derives from a man aged 18 to 30 in good health. Sequencing was performed on naive CD4+ T cells sorted from blood. Described subset: CD45RA+ positively selected. CDR3 residues: CASSVADTQYF. As DNA, the CDR3 is TGTGCCAGCAGCGTAGCGGATACGCAGTATTTT.